The sample holds many counts of the clone carrying this T cell receptor (beta chain). The data stem from a study of T cells in Graves' hyperthyroidism and ophthalmopathy. TCR beta CDR3 region amplification was performed from RNA transcripts. With the HTBI primer set, the TCR CDR3 went through a first round of RT-PCR. Via MiXCR, TCRdb re-called the multiplex PCR reads, giving one row per CDR3 protein. The sample carries a few hundred thousand distinct CDR3 sequences, roughly 18% recorded once. The PBMCs had their origin in less than 13 ml of fresh peripheral blood. The CDR3 is made up of 14 amino acids. Between the trimmed V and J ends, which lost 1 base and 4 bases, there was a span of 10 bases. Germline V CDR1 and CDR2: KGHSY, FQNENV.

This receptor was taken from a woman aged 40 to 50 with Graves' ophthalmopathy. Specimen: blood. V is TRBV16 and J is TRBJ1-1; possible D gene TRBD1, 5 bases. The CDR3 nucleotides are TGTGCCAGCAGCCAATGGGGGGATGGCACTGAAGCTTTCTTT. As protein: CASSQWGDGTEAFF.